This T cell receptor (beta chain) appears in the sequencing data of a study of cytomegalovirus exposure and HLA in healthy donors (dated by TCRdb to about 2017). Notes on the research overall: According to an earlier analysis of 450 to 650 of the donors, 150 million to 200 million T cells yielded roughly 100 million unique TCR beta sequences and 276 Gb of sequence data. An early release covering roughly 580 HLA-typed donors comprised approximately 290 gigabases of sequencing data and 85 million or so unique TCR sequences. Of the roughly 390 genotyped donors, about 80% fell in the genetic ancestry cluster associated with self-reported Caucasian donors. The study aimed to test whether signatures of past pathogen exposure could be identified by cataloging public T cell receptors. Using immunosequencing, the study profiled T cell repertoires from 666 subjects and related those repertoires to cytomegalovirus serostatus. Along with the roughly 710-subject first cohort, a separate validation cohort of over 90 different subjects was used. The study combined high-throughput TCR immunosequencing, statistical association of individual TCRs with disease status, and machine learning to predict cytomegalovirus infection status. A later analysis re-examined previously published TCR beta repertoires from 610 or so donors and added high-resolution HLA genotyping to investigate patterns of TCR occurrence. Rather than drawing on any new phenotypic data, the later analysis identified candidate immune exposures from TCR beta sequences and the way those sequences occurred across donors. To decide whether each TCR beta V gene segment behaved as functional or pseudogenic, an earlier analysis of some 570 of the donors relied on high-throughput TCR beta sequencing. Donor age, sex, ethnicity and CMV serostatus were collected together with the repertoire data. In a later genetic analysis, genome-wide SNP genotypes for about 65% of the roughly 670 donors were used, and that subset was treated as a discovery cohort. Every discovery cohort repertoire had been produced on one sequencing platform. Both class I and class II loci were covered by HLA typing, at four-digit resolution. The number of donors typed differed by locus, with about 629-640 for A, B, C, DRB1 and DQB1, approximately 500 for DQA1, approximately 570 for DPA1, and over 400 for DPB1. Four to six DR-DQ haplotypes were handled as single units for association and clustering, since linkage in the cohort was strong. Among over 350 genotyped donors of the cohort, an average of approximately 250,000 unique TCR beta nucleotide sequences were sequenced per donor, around 18% of them non-productive. The paper as a whole reports these results and caveats: Broadly in line with IMGT annotations, most TCR beta V segments showed up in productive rearrangements about 90% or about 30% of the time in an earlier analysis of around 600 of the donors. Roughly uniform sequencing depth across donors was assumed in presence/absence analyses, although this assumption may not hold. A group of highly shared sequence variants was considered likely to be a technical artifact of the sequencing pipeline. While some public TCRs were present in many individuals, most TCR sequences turned up only very rarely across donors. In vitro tests confirmed that three of the cytomegalovirus-associated TCR beta chains recognize cytomegalovirus antigens. According to a later genetic analysis, donors in an Asian-associated ancestry cluster had fewer N-insertions in productive TCRs than the approximately 650-donor mean. In a later analysis, the rate of TCR association differed among HLA loci, with DRB1 alleles having the most associated TCRs and HLA-C alleles having the fewest. In a later analysis, most CMV-associated TCR beta chains were found to appear HLA-restricted, with HLA associations seemingly driven largely by CMV exposure. HLA typing was unavailable for some donors at each locus, so association tests used only the typed subset. Some IMGT-functional V segments, including TRBV6-2 and TRBV6-3, could not be distinguished by the 87-base-pair reads and were therefore excluded. This cohort had only TCR beta chains sequenced, and the lack of alpha or paired-chain data limited which features could be detected. Linkage disequilibrium might explain the correlated functional status among segregating V segments, but an unknown experimental factor could not be ruled out. Cytomegalovirus status was reported to be diagnosed by the classifier with high specificity and sensitivity in both the original and validation cohorts. According to a later analysis, parvovirus B19, influenza, CMV and Epstein-Barr virus appeared linked to several top co-occurrence clusters. The earlier analysis of some 540 of the donors excluded some 15 rarely observed V segments, including chromosome 9 orphons, because counts were too low. In a later analysis, HLA-associated TCR beta chains showed more clonal expansion and lower generation probabilities than non-associated chains that were equally common. A later genetic analysis associated a missense DCLRE1C variant with V-gene and J-gene trimming of TCR beta chains, and an independent cohort replicated the association. When HLA alleles, especially DR and DQ, strongly co-occurred, attributing TCR associations to individual alleles was difficult. A further reported finding was that TCR beta sequences accurately predicted the HLA-A and HLA-B alleles for most subjects in the first cohort. The study listed approximately 150 TCR beta chains as associated with cytomegalovirus. Specific HLA alleles were associated with roughly 16,000 TCR beta sequences at a false discovery rate of 0.05 in a later analysis. The only immune exposure information available for the cohort was CMV serostatus. According to the authors, the approach could potentially be generalized to other disease states and immunological phenotypes.

Including the terminal cysteine and phenylalanine, the CDR3 comprises 14 residues. Only CDR3 DNA is held: 42 bases, read in frame from base 1. The germline V and J ends show losses of 6 bases and 3 bases respectively, and no gene match explains 5 bases of the junction. CDR1 and CDR2 are read off the germline V gene (reference sequence) as MNHEY and SMNVEV. Note on this clone: The antigen it binds to is not known. Base qualities are not provided; no much larger clone lies one nucleotide away.

In total, 630 or so healthy bone marrow donors made up the cohort. All cohort members were sampled while nominally healthy, although unrecorded immune exposures were likely present. The donor tested CMV seronegative, placing the donor among the 350 or so seronegative members of the cohort. Every donor gave a peripheral blood sample, and the peripheral blood mononuclear cells from that sample were used for TCR beta sequencing. Genomic DNA extraction from the blood cell samples was performed with the Qiagen DNeasy Blood Extraction Kit. Library preparation used the immunoSEQ multiplex PCR assay. The multiplex PCR relied on a mix of 60 forward primers for TCR Vbeta segments and 13 reverse primers for TCR Jbeta segments. The CDR3 region of rearranged TCR beta genes was amplified from genomic DNA by a multiplex PCR assay. The amplified TCR beta libraries were sequenced on the Illumina HiSeq System as 87-base-pair reads. Per the authors' processing: Across the 500 to 850 repertoires, a later analysis counted around 80 million unique TCR beta chains, about 10 million of which were shared by at least two donors. To remove PCR and sequencing errors, raw reads were error-corrected and collapsed into unique sequences using a nearest-neighbor algorithm that merged closely related sequences. V, D and J gene segments were assigned by aligning CDR3 sequences to IMGT reference sequences. For a sequence to be retained, a match of at least six nucleotides to both a V gene segment and a J gene segment was required. Rearrangements were called productive when the CDR3 lacked stop codons and stayed in frame with V and J; all others were non-productive. CDR3 was defined according to IMGT convention as the region running from the second conserved V-encoded cysteine to the conserved J-encoded phenylalanine. Sequences without an unambiguous match to a single V gene segment were excluded from the earlier analysis of 587 of the donors. In an earlier analysis of about 590 of the donors, a V segment was called functional when productive rearrangements were above 56.7%, and segregating when the standard deviation between donors exceeded 5%. To diagnose cytomegalovirus status from the catalog of TCR beta chain sequences, a statistical classification framework was built. In a later analysis, TCR nucleotide sequences were compared against IMGT/GENE-DB human TR gene sequences so that V and J genes could be assigned. A later analysis assigned CDR3 sequences and most-parsimonious VDJ recombination scenarios with the TCRdist pipeline. In a later analysis, every TCR beta chain was defined by the combination of its CDR3 amino acid sequence and its V-gene family, and reads without a unique V-gene family were dropped. In a later analysis, nearly 600 highly shared, low-generation-probability nucleotide sequences were removed to address suspected cross-contamination and a sequencing artifact. In a later analysis, a clonal expansion index was calculated for each public chain from normalized within-repertoire ranks of inferred template counts. In a later analysis, generation probabilities were computed with a VDJ recombination model fitted to out-of-frame rearrangements, and the resulting probabilities were checked against IGoR. In a later analysis, TCR-TCR, TCR-HLA and TCR-CMV co-occurrence was scored with hypergeometric tests, and a repertoire-size bias correction was applied to TCR pairs. False discovery rates were estimated in a later analysis by permuting HLA or CMV assignments 20 times. In a later analysis, co-occurring TCRs were grouped using DBSCAN, with TCRdist sequence similarity added in when clustering inside HLA-allele-positive subsets. For co-occurrence clustering, repertoires with fewer than 30,000 or more than 120,000 public chains were excluded, along with four or five repertoires with anomalous nucleotide sharing. TCRdb provides this immuneACCESS table in a form limited to in-frame rearrangements. Some clones are lacking; in checked studies, under half of them reflect an unresolved V gene, and why the rest are absent is not known. V and J calls plus clone size are reproduced from that table; the DNA served to infer D and trimming. This sample comprises roughly 160,000 clones, roughly 70% of them detected only once. Of the sample, 1.5% falls within the top ten clones.

The receptor comes from a girl aged 5 to 17 in good health and CMV-seronegative. The source material was PBMCs. Recombination linked TRBV27 to TRBJ1-2; TRBD1 fits 9 bases in the junction. The CDR3 region: CASSHRGHDYGYTF. The DNA sequence is as follows: TGTGCCAGCAGCCACAGGGGGCACGACTATGGCTACACCTTC.